The next 4 T cell receptor beta chains were all read from a single sample in a study of T cell responses to AZD1222 COVID-19 vaccine (dated by TCRdb to about 2021). Receptors were amplified or captured by the immunoSEQ multiplex PCR assay. Imported from immuneACCESS, the table was reduced by TCRdb to in-frame sequences with V and J called. These copies leave out some clones; in studies compared against another copy, an unresolved V gene accounts for under half, and the cause of the remainder is not known. The sample profile shows about 170,000 clones; just over 90% of them were found once. The ten top clones hold around 3% of the sample. The intended sense of this specimen's time point label: baseline before first vaccination. The starting material was peripheral blood, obtained on day 0 of AZD1222 vaccination. The receptor source for this set is an adult in good health.

The V and J genes are TRBV5-4 and TRBJ1-1; possibly TRBD1 for D (5 bases). The CDR3 length is 11 residues. Trimming removed 9 bases from V and 2 bases from J, with 8 bases in between. CDR1 SGHNT and CDR2 YYREEE come from the germline V gene (reference sequence). The CDR3 bases are TGTGCCACAGGGATTAACACTGAAGCTTTCTTT. Its translation is CATGINTEAFF.

The gene calls are TRBV30 and TRBJ1-2; no reliable D call. Trimming shortened V by 2 bases and J by 4 bases, and 5 bases separated the two germline ends. Looked up from germline, CDR1 is GTSNPN and CDR2 is SVGIG (reference sequence). This CDR3 spans 11 amino acids. CDR3 DNA sequence: TGTGCCTGGAGTCAGAGCTATGGCTACACCTTC. Protein product: CAWSQSYGYTF.

This clone was seen just once. The chain links TRBV13 to TRBJ2-2; a possible D gene is TRBD1 (5 bases). With 0 bases removed from V and 2 bases from J, the gap between germline ends came to 7 bases. Germline CDR1 is PRHDT and CDR2 is FYEKMQ (reference sequence). This CDR3 has 15 amino acids. The CDR3 here is CASSLGDRNTGELFF. CDR3 bases: TGTGCCAGCAGCTTAGGCGACAGAAACACCGGGGAGCTGTTTTTT.

V is TRBV4-3 and J is TRBJ1-2; D ambiguous. CDR1 and CDR2 from the germline V gene are LGHNA and YSLEER. Trimming stripped 1 base from V and 0 bases from J, with 9 bases between. The CDR3 runs 15 residues. The CDR3 sequence: CASSQGEGANYGYTF. As DNA, the CDR3 is TGCGCCAGCAGCCAAGGGGAAGGAGCTAACTATGGCTACACCTTC.